This entry is about one T cell receptor beta chain. The target of this receptor is not known. No clone much larger than this one lies a single base away; base qualities are absent. This entry is derived from a study of cytomegalovirus exposure and HLA in healthy donors (dated by TCRdb to 2015 to 2018). Regarding the research as a whole: According to a later analysis, one platform produced both the 120 validation repertoires and the 670 or so repertoires of the first cohort. The study was designed to test whether signatures of past pathogen exposure could be identified by cataloging public T cell receptors. Along with the roughly 710-subject first cohort, a separate validation cohort of around 120 different subjects was used. High-throughput TCR immunosequencing, statistical association of individual TCRs with disease status, and machine learning were combined to predict cytomegalovirus infection status.

The donors were included in the validation cohort of some 120 subjects, a group kept apart from the roughly 730-subject first cohort. Libraries came from the immunoSEQ multiplex PCR assay. The authors' pipeline ran thus. A statistical classification framework was built for diagnosing cytomegalovirus status from the catalog of TCR beta chain sequences. The clones in this table, taken by TCRdb from immuneACCESS, are in-frame only. Not every clone is retained; where verified, under half of the shortfall comes from an unresolved V gene, and the cause of the rest is unknown. V and J calls and clone size are those listed in that table; D and trimming were worked out from the DNA. The sample records 200,000 to 300,000 clones, approximately 86% of which are singletons. The top ten clones comprise roughly 1.2% of the sample. The paper as a whole reports these results and caveats: Of the cluster scores, approximately 95% were above 0 in a later analysis, which found that TCRs clustered in the first cohort also tended to co-occur in the 110 or so validation repertoires. A later analysis had no HLA typing for the validation cohort, so co-occurrence there was scored across all 110 or so repertoires. Most TCR sequences were seen in very few donors, while some public TCRs were found in many individuals. In both the original and validation cohorts, the classifier was reported to diagnose cytomegalovirus status with high specificity and sensitivity. In vitro tests confirmed that three of the cytomegalovirus-associated TCR beta chains recognize cytomegalovirus antigens. The authors suggested that the approach could potentially be generalized to other disease states and immunological phenotypes. In the study, 150 to 200 TCR beta chains were listed as associated with cytomegalovirus.

Sample: PBMCs. This receptor was identified in a woman aged 30 to 39 in good health and CMV-seropositive.

The encoded CDR3 is CASSLYRDTIYGYTF. The DNA is as follows: TGTGCCAGCAGTTTATACAGGGACACCATTTATGGCTACACCTTC. The V and J segments used are TRBV28 and TRBJ1-2; TRBD1 is perhaps the D gene, given 6 matching bases. The junction shows trimming of 1 base on V and 5 bases on J, plus 14 bases between the germline ends. Sequences MDHEN (CDR1) and SYDVKM (CDR2) are obtained from the germline V gene. From the cysteine up to the phenylalanine, the CDR3 has a length of 15 residues. Only the CDR3 portion is preserved as DNA: 45 bases, with reading frame beginning at the first base.